A selection of T cell receptor beta chains follows, all from one sample in a study of T cells in Graves' hyperthyroidism and ophthalmopathy. One entry per CDR3 protein results from TCRdb running MiXCR on the multiplex PCR reads. The sample has a few hundred thousand distinct CDR3 sequences; about 20% are singletons. Sequencing was carried out using blood. The receptors were sampled from a woman between 50 and 59 years old with Graves' hyperthyroidism. The CDR3 runs from the conserved cysteine through the conserved F or W. Fields, in order: CDR3 DNA, CDR3 protein, D gene, clone size, V gene, J gene. A D gene is named only where the DNA matches it firmly. Clone size is given for some rows only: seen once, a few or many times, or a class if the clone is expanded.

CDR3nt: TGTGCCAGCAGTCAGAGCGGACAGGGTGGGGAGCTGTTTTTT
CDR3aa: CASSQSGQGGELFF
d_gene: TRBD1
abundance: few
v_gene: TRBV28
j_gene: TRBJ2-2

CDR3nt: TGTGCCAGCAGCCCCAGGGTGGAGGAGTCTTTAGCTTTCTTT
CDR3aa: CASSPRVEESLAFF
d_gene: NA
abundance: many
v_gene: TRBV3-1
j_gene: TRBJ1-1

CDR3nt: TGTGCCAGCAGCACACCTCGGGACAGGGCGACAGATACGCAGTATTTT
CDR3aa: CASSTPRDRATDTQYF
d_gene: TRBD1
abundance: many
v_gene: TRBV7-9
j_gene: TRBJ2-3

CDR3nt: TGTGCCAGCAGCCGCGGGACTACGAACACCGGGGAGCTGTTTTTT
CDR3aa: CASSRGTTNTGELFF
d_gene: TRBD2
abundance: many
v_gene: TRBV11-1
j_gene: TRBJ2-2

CDR3nt: TGTGCCAGCAGCTTCCCCGGGACAGGGCTAAGAGAGACCCAGTACTTC
CDR3aa: CASSFPGTGLRETQYF
d_gene: TRBD1
abundance: NA
v_gene: TRBV5-5
j_gene: TRBJ2-5

CDR3nt: TGTGCCAGCAGTCCCCTTGCCGGGACTAATTCACCCCTCCACTTT
CDR3aa: CASSPLAGTNSPLHF
d_gene: NA
abundance: few
v_gene: TRBV6-1
j_gene: TRBJ1-6

CDR3nt: TGCGCCAGCAGCCAAGATATCGGGGGGGAGACCCAGTACTTC
CDR3aa: CASSQDIGGETQYF
d_gene: TRBD2
abundance: NA
v_gene: TRBV4-1
j_gene: TRBJ2-5

CDR3nt: TGTGCCATTTCAGGGGGCGGGAACACTGAAGCTTTCTTT
CDR3aa: CAISGGGNTEAFF
d_gene: TRBD1
abundance: many
v_gene: TRBV10-3
j_gene: TRBJ1-1

CDR3nt: TGCAGTGCTGCCCCCCGGACTAGCGGGAGGGGAGGTAGAACCGGGGAGCTGTTTTTT
CDR3aa: CSAAPRTSGRGGRTGELFF
d_gene: TRBD2
abundance: NA
v_gene: TRBV20-1
j_gene: TRBJ2-2

CDR3nt: TGTGCCGGGGGCTCAGCTCCCCGGGAGACCCAGTACTTC
CDR3aa: CAGGSAPRETQYF
d_gene: NA
abundance: few
v_gene: TRBV2
j_gene: TRBJ2-5

CDR3nt: TGTGCCACGAGGGATGGTGAGCAGTTCTTC
CDR3aa: CATRDGEQFF
d_gene: NA
abundance: NA
v_gene: TRBV6-2/TRBV6-3
j_gene: TRBJ2-1

CDR3nt: TGTGCCAGCAGCCTCCAGGGGGGGAGCCAAGATACGCAGTATTTT
CDR3aa: CASSLQGGSQDTQYF
d_gene: NA
abundance: NA
v_gene: TRBV9
j_gene: TRBJ2-3

CDR3nt: TGTGCCAGCAAGTTCCCCACCGGGGAGCTGTTTTTT
CDR3aa: CASKFPTGELFF
d_gene: NA
abundance: NA
v_gene: TRBV2
j_gene: TRBJ2-2

CDR3nt: TGCAGCGTTCCCGACGGGGGCGGGTATGGCTACACCTTC
CDR3aa: CSVPDGGGYGYTF
d_gene: NA
abundance: NA
v_gene: TRBV29-1
j_gene: TRBJ1-2

CDR3nt: TGTGCCAGCAGTAGCCTCACAGGGGGTCGCACTGAAGCTTTCTTT
CDR3aa: CASSSLTGGRTEAFF
d_gene: TRBD1
abundance: many
v_gene: TRBV6-2/TRBV6-3
j_gene: TRBJ1-1

CDR3nt: TGTGCCAGCAGTCTCTCGACGGATCAGCCCCAGCATTTT
CDR3aa: CASSLSTDQPQHF
d_gene: NA
abundance: many
v_gene: TRBV6-1
j_gene: TRBJ1-5

CDR3nt: TGTGCCGGCTGGACAGGGAGGGATGAGCAGTTCTTC
CDR3aa: CAGWTGRDEQFF
d_gene: NA
abundance: NA
v_gene: TRBV2
j_gene: TRBJ2-1

CDR3nt: TGTGCCAGCAGTTACTCGATGGGACCGGGGGAGACCCAGTACTTC
CDR3aa: CASSYSMGPGETQYF
d_gene: NA
abundance: few
v_gene: TRBV6-5
j_gene: TRBJ2-5

CDR3nt: TGCACCTCGAAGATTGGCCCCGGGCTCGCAGATACGCAGTATTTT
CDR3aa: CTSKIGPGLADTQYF
d_gene: NA
abundance: few
v_gene: TRBV5-1
j_gene: TRBJ2-3

CDR3nt: TGTGCTAGTGGTTTGTATTTCGGGGACAGACTTGAGGAACTGTTTTTT
CDR3aa: CASGLYFGDRLEELFF
d_gene: TRBD1
abundance: NA
v_gene: TRBV12-5
j_gene: TRBJ1-4

CDR3nt: TGTGCCAGCAGGATACAGAGGTACACAGATACGCAGTATTTT
CDR3aa: CASRIQRYTDTQYF
d_gene: NA
abundance: many
v_gene: TRBV27
j_gene: TRBJ2-3

CDR3nt: TGTGCCAGCAGTGACTGGACAGGGAGGGACGAGCAGTACTTC
CDR3aa: CASSDWTGRDEQYF
d_gene: NA
abundance: many
v_gene: TRBV28
j_gene: TRBJ2-7

CDR3nt: TGTGCCAGCAGTATCGCGGACAGGGGAGAGACCCAGTACTTC
CDR3aa: CASSIADRGETQYF
d_gene: TRBD1
abundance: many
v_gene: TRBV28
j_gene: TRBJ2-5

CDR3nt: TGTGCCAGCAAGGCAGGTACTAGCACAGATACGCAGTATTTT
CDR3aa: CASKAGTSTDTQYF
d_gene: NA
abundance: many
v_gene: TRBV11-2
j_gene: TRBJ2-3